These 10 T cell receptor beta chains were all obtained from the same sample, sequenced in a study of blood T cells in healthy people across ages. A sample-barcoded 5' primer and a J-beta primer mix were used in a second PCR of roughly 7 to 11 cycles. TCRdb called the 5' RACE reads again in MiXCR, with one record for every CDR3 protein. The data show approximately 780,000 distinct CDR3 sequences, roughly 25% seen once. The sample was also linked to a second study, of T cells of mothers and their children.

Sequencing was done on a sample of blood. Receptors were obtained from a boy aged 10-17 years in good health.

This clonotype was seen a handful of times. J is TRBJ2-1 and V is TRBV24-1; 10 positions agree with TRBD1. V trimming: 4 bases; J trimming: 8 bases; junction bases outside the gene matches: 7. The CDR3 is made up of 15 amino acids. Germline-derived CDR1 and CDR2 are KGHDR and SFDVKD. In DNA form, the CDR3 reads TGTGCCACCAGTGAATCGGGACAGGGGAAGGATGAGCAGTTCTTC. It specifies CATSESGQGKDEQFF.

The J gene is TRBJ1-5, the V gene TRBV4-1, with TRBD1 as a possible D gene (5 bases). Trimming took 1 base from V and 7 from J, leaving 20 bases between them. Germline V gene sequence: CDR1 MGHRA, CDR2 YSYEKL. The CDR3 totals 17 residues. The CDR3 DNA reads as TGCGCCAGCAGCCAAGTGCAGGGTGATCGAGTCGGGCAGCCCCAGCATTTT. Protein sequence: CASSQVQGDRVGQPQHF.

The chain combines TRBV5-4 with TRBJ1-1, with D maybe TRBD1 (5 bases). Trimming stripped 4 bases from V and 0 bases from J, with 16 bases between. The length of the CDR3 is 16 residues. CDR1 and CDR2 (germline): SGHNT, YYREEE (reference sequence). The CDR3 bases are TGTGCCAGCAGCCCCCTTTGGGGGGGTCTGAACACTGAAGCTTTCTTT. Its translation: CASSPLWGGLNTEAFF.

Many counts were recorded for this clonotype. One junction end disagrees with the germline gene, perhaps due to a read error. The CDR3 loop is CASSLAGGGQETQYF. Written as DNA, the CDR3 is TGTGCCAGCAGTTTAGCGGGGGGGGGCCAAGAGACCCAGTACTTC. The rearrangement links TRBV7-9 to TRBJ2-5, with 11 bases aligning to TRBD2. There are 15 residues in the CDR3. Germline values: CDR1 SEHNR, CDR2 FQNEAQ (reference sequence).

For this clonotype: One junction end disagrees with the germline gene, perhaps due to a read error. The V gene is TRBV12-3 or TRBV12-4, the J gene TRBJ2-5; D is unresolved. The J call may be incorrect, as the DNA end agrees better with TRBJ2-1. The CDR3 sequence is 10 residues long. CDR3 sequence (DNA): TGCGCCAGCGAAAGGGTCGAGCAGTTCTTC. Amino acids: CASERVEQFF.

The chain joins TRBV2 to TRBJ1-1; D is uncertain. This CDR3 contains 16 residues. Germline-derived CDR1 and CDR2 are SNHLY and FYNNEI. V was trimmed by 2 bases and J by 2 bases, leaving 15 bases between them. This CDR3 reads CASSEFLGQLNTEAFF. The CDR3 region has the DNA TGTGCCAGCAGTGAATTCCTAGGGCAGCTAAACACTGAAGCTTTCTTT.

The chain carries TRBV3-1 and TRBJ2-5; 8 bases align to TRBD2. The CDR3 loop spans 16 amino acids. Germline V gene lookup returns CDR1 LGHDT and CDR2 YNNKEL (reference sequence). Losses at the gene ends were 0 bases for V and 3 bases for J; bases not matched to a gene: 6. The DNA for the CDR3 is TGTGCCAGCAGCCAAGATTATCGCGGGGGGAAAGAGACCCAGTACTTC. The encoded protein is CASSQDYRGGKETQYF.

This clonotype was detected a few times. J is TRBJ2-3 and V is TRBV5-1; TRBD2 matches at 7 bases. The CDR3 contains 14 residues. Germline V gene lookup returns CDR1 SGHRS and CDR2 YFSETQ. With V trimmed by 2 bases and J by 4 bases, 4 bases remained unmatched. For the CDR3, the DNA is TGCGCCAGCAGCTTTGCGGGGAGGGCAGATACGCAGTATTTT. Its translation: CASSFAGRADTQYF.

The J gene is TRBJ1-3, the V gene TRBV3-2; the table gives TRBD1 as D, unverified against the DNA. TRBV3-2 is a pseudogene. This CDR3 is 18 amino acids long. For the CDR3, the DNA is TGTGCCAGCAGCCAAGGCCTCGGACAGGGGGCATATGGAAACACCATATATTTT. It translates to CASSQGLGQGAYGNTIYF.

The chain links TRBV7-2 to TRBJ2-3; no clear D. There are 15 residues in the CDR3. Germline-derived CDR1 and CDR2 are SGHTA and FQGNSA. V gave up 5 bases and J gave up 4 bases, with 16 bases separating them. CDR3 sequence: CASSRFGFLADTQYF. CDR3 DNA: TGTGCCAGCAGCCGATTCGGCTTCTTGGCAGATACGCAGTATTTT.